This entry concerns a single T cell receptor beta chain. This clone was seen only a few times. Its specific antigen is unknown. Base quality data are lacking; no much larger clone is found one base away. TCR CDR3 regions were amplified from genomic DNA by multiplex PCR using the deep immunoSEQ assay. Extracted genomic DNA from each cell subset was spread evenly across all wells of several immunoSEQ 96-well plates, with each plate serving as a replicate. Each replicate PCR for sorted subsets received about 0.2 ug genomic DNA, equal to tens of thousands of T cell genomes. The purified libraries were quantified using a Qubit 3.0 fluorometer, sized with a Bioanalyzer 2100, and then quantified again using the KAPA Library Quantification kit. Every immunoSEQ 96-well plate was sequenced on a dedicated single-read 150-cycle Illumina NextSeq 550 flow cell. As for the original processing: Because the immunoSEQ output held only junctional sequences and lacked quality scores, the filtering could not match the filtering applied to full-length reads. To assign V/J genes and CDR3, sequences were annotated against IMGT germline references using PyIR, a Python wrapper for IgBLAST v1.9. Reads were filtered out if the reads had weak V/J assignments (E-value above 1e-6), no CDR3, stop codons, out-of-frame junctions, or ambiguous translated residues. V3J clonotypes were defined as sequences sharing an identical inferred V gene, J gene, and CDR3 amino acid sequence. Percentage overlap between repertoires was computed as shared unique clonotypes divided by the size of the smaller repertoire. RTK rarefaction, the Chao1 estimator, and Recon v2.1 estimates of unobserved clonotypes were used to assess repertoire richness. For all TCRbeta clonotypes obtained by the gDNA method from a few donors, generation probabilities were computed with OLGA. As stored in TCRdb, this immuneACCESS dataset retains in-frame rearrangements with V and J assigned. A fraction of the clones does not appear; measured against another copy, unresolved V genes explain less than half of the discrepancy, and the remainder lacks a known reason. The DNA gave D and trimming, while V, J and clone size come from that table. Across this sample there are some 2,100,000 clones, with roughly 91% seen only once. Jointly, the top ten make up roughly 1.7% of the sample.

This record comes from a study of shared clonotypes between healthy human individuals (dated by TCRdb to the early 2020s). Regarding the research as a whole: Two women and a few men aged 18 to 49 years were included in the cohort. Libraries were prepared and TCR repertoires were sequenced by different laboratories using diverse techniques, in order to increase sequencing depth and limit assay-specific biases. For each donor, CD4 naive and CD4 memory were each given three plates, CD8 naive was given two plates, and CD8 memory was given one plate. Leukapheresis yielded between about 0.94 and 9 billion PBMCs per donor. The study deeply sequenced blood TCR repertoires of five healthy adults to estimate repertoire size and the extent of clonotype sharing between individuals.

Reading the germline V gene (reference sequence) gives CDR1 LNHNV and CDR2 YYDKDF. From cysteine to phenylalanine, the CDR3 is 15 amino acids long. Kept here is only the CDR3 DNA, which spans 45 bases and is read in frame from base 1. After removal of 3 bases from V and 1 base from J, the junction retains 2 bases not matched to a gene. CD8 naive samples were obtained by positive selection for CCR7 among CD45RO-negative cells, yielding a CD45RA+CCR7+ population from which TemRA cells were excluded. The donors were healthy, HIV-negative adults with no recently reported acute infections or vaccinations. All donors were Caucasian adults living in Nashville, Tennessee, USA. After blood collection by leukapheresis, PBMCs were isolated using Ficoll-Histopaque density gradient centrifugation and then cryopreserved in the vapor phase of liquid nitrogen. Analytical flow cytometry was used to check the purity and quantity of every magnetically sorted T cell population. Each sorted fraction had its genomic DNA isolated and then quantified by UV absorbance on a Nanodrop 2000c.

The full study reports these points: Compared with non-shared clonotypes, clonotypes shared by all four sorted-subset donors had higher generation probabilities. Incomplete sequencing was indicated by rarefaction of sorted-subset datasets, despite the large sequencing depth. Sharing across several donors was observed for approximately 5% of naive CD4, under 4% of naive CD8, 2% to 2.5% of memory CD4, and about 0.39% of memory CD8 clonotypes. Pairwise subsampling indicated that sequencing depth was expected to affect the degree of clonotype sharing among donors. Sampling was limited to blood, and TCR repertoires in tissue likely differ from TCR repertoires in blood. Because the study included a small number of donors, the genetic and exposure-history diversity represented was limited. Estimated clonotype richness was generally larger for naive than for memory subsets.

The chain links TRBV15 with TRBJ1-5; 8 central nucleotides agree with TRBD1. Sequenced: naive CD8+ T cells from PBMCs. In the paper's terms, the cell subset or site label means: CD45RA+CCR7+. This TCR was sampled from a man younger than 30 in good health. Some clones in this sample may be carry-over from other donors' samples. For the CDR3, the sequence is CATSSTGGSNQPQHF. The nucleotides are TGTGCCACCAGCAGCACAGGGGGAAGCAATCAGCCCCAGCATTTT. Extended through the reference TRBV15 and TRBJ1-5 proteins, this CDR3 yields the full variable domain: DAMVIQNPRYQVTQFGKPVTLSCSQTLNHNVMYWYQQKSSQAPKLLFHYYDKDFNNEADTPDNFQSRRPNTSFCFLDIRSPGLGDTAMYLCATSSTGGSNQPQHFGDGTRLSIL.